These 10 T cell receptor beta chains share one sample of origin, sequenced in a study of radiotherapy plus CTLA-4 blockade in lung cancer. Clones were read by immunoSEQ multiplex PCR, and TCRdb kept only the in-frame ones, dropping some. The sample holds about 51,000 clones, about four fifths seen once. Sequencing was performed on peripheral blood, taken from a patient treated with radiotherapy plus ipilimumab. The receptors were sampled from a human donor with non-small cell lung cancer who had a complete response to radiotherapy plus ipilimumab.

The V and J genes are TRBV2 and TRBJ2-7, with TRBD2 matching over 11 bases. Germline trimming cut 7 bases from V and 1 base from J; bases unmatched to any gene: 12. CDR3 length: 17 amino acids. In germline, CDR1 is SNHLY, CDR2 FYNNEI. This CDR3 is CASKRPRGLAESYEQYV. In nucleotides, the CDR3 is TGTGCCAGCAAAAGGCCCAGGGGACTAGCGGAATCCTACGAGCAGTACGTC.

V gene TRBV5-1 combines with J gene TRBJ1-2; D unclear. The CDR3 has 13 residues. V lost 5 bases, J lost 2 bases, and 10 bases lay in between. Germline V gene lookup returns CDR1 SGHRS and CDR2 YFSETQ. DNA of the CDR3: TGCGCCAGCAGGGGCACCGGAAACTATGGCTACACCTTC. This codes for CASRGTGNYGYTF.

This chain joins TRBV5-1 and TRBJ1-1, with 11 positions matching TRBD1. Germline lookup yields CDR1 SGHRS and CDR2 YFSETQ. CDR3 size: 15 residues. Unmatched junction bases numbered 8, after V lost 4 bases and J lost 6 bases. This CDR3 is CASSPDRGLGSEAFF. DNA for the CDR3: TGCGCCAGCAGCCCGGACAGGGGGCTGGGATCTGAAGCTTTCTTT.

The V call is TRBV7-6, the J call TRBJ2-1; 9 positions agree with TRBD1. Germline V gene lookup returns CDR1 SGHVS and CDR2 FNYEAQ. V dropped 3 bases and J dropped 6; count of bases not matched to a gene: 3. The CDR3 has 14 residues. CDR3 DNA sequence: TGTGCCAGCAGCTTCGGACAGGGGAGCAATGAGCAGTTCTTC. Translated: CASSFGQGSNEQFF. The full variable domain, in which reference TRBV7-6 and TRBJ2-1 provide the parts outside the CDR3, is GAGVSQSPRYKVTKRGQDVALRCDPISGHVSLYWYRQALGQGPEFLTYFNYEAQQDKSGLPNDRFSAERPEGSISTLTIQRTEQRDSAMYRCASSFGQGSNEQFFGPGTRLTVL.

This clone has just a few counts. This sequence joins TRBV7-2 and TRBJ2-2, with D possibly being TRBD1 (5 bases). CDR3 length: 14 residues. V gave up 1 base and J gave up 6 bases, with 9 bases separating them. The germline gives CDR1 SGHTA, CDR2 FQGNSA. The CDR3 nucleotides are TGTGCCAGCAGCTTAGGACAGAATCCCGGGGAGCTGTTTTTT. Translated, it gives CASSLGQNPGELFF. The entire variable domain, with the rest obtained from reference TRBV7-2 and TRBJ2-2, is as follows: GAGVSQSPSNKVTEKGKDVELRCDPISGHTALYWYRQSLGQGLEFLIYFQGNSAPDKSGLPSDRFSAERTGGSVSTLTIQRTQQEDSAVYLCASSLGQNPGELFFGEGSRLTVL.

The rearrangement links TRBV7-8 to TRBJ1-5; tentative D call: TRBD1 (6 bases). This CDR3 has 17 amino acids. The V end was cut by 1 base, the J end by 2 bases, with 15 bases between. CDR1 and CDR2 from the germline V gene are SGHVS and FQNEAQ. For the CDR3, the DNA is TGTGCCAGCAGCTTAGTCCGTTTTCCAGGGGGCAATCAGCCCCAGCATTTT. The encoded protein is CASSLVRFPGGNQPQHF.

The rearrangement links TRBV19 to TRBJ1-3; tentatively, D is TRBD1 (6 bases). Germline CDR1 LNHDA, CDR2 SQIVND (reference sequence). V was trimmed by 8 bases and J by 5 bases, leaving 13 bases between them. The CDR3 totals 13 residues. This CDR3 reads CASPDRQRNTIYF. In nucleotides, the CDR3 is TGTGCCAGTCCGGACAGACAGAGAAACACCATATATTTT.

The V call is TRBV11-2, the J call TRBJ2-7; 7 nucleotides line up with TRBD2. Trimming at V came to 4 bases and at J to 1 base, leaving 1 base not matched to a gene. CDR1 is SGHAT and CDR2 is FQNNGV in the germline V gene. This CDR3 region has 13 residues. The CDR3 is CASSWGGSYEQYV. As DNA, the CDR3 is TGTGCCAGCAGCTGGGGGGGGTCCTACGAGCAGTACGTC.

The chain joins TRBV12-5 to TRBJ2-3, with D perhaps TRBD2 (5 bases). Per germline, CDR1 LGHNT and CDR2 FRNRAP. Between the trimmed V and J ends, which lost 1 base and 0 bases, there was a span of 11 bases. The CDR3 has 16 amino acids. CDR3 nucleotides: TGTGCTAGTGGTTTGGGTGTGCGGACTAGCACAGATACGCAGTATTTT. Its translation: CASGLGVRTSTDTQYF.

The chain is built from TRBV4-1 and TRBJ2-3; 7 bases match TRBD2. Germline assignment: CDR1 MGHRA and CDR2 YSYEKL. CDR3 length: 16 residues. Losses at the gene ends were 0 bases for V and 2 bases for J; bases not matched to a gene: 5. The CDR3 sequence: CASSQEAGVITDTQYF. As DNA, the CDR3 is TGCGCCAGCAGCCAAGAGGCGGGGGTTATCACAGATACGCAGTATTTT.